One sample yielded the 16 T cell receptor beta chains listed below, sequenced in a study of blood T cell repertoires in COVID-19. Sequencing used immunoSEQ multiplex PCR; TCRdb keeps in-frame clones, though not all of them. This sample carries 250,000 or so clones, 85% to 90% of them seen once, and the ten largest clones take around 0.99%. The sample comprised peripheral blood. Source of these receptors: a woman aged 35 to 49 who had recovered from COVID-19.

The V gene is TRBV29-1, the J gene TRBJ2-7; 9 bases are a match to TRBD1. J gave up 6 bases and V 0 bases, and 18 bases lay outside the gene matches. This CDR3 spans 18 amino acids. Germline CDR1 reads SQVTM; CDR2 reads ANQGSEA. CDR3 amino acids: CSVEDRPGDRASGGEQYF. CDR3 sequence (DNA): TGCAGCGTTGAAGATCGCCCGGGGGACAGGGCCAGTGGGGGCGAGCAGTACTTC.

About this clone: The same CDR3 is also encoded by other DNA sequences in this sample. The gene calls are TRBV5-4 and TRBJ2-2, with 10 bases that match TRBD2. The CDR3 has 16 amino acids. After removal of 0 bases from V and 3 bases from J, the junction contained 2 bases not matched to a gene. CDR1 is SGHNT and CDR2 is YYREEE in the germline V gene (reference sequence). The CDR3 loop reads CASSLGTSGHTGELFF. The CDR3 bases are TGTGCCAGCAGCTTGGGGACTAGCGGACACACCGGGGAGCTGTTTTTT.

V usage is TRBV19 and J usage is TRBJ2-2; the D gene is possibly TRBD2 (6 bases). The CDR3 has 15 residues. Germline V gene data show CDR1 as LNHDA and CDR2 as SQIVND (reference sequence). V was pared by 6 bases and J by 4 bases, with 15 bases between. The CDR3 DNA sequence: TGTGCCAGTAGGCCGCCGGGGAGGTCCACCGGGGAGCTGTTTTTT. Protein sequence: CASRPPGRSTGELFF.

This chain links TRBV7-2 with TRBJ2-5; 7 nucleotides line up with TRBD2. V gave up 0 bases and J gave up 5 bases; unmatched junction bases: 3. The CDR3 is 14 residues long. CDR1 and CDR2 from the germline V gene are SGHTA and FQGNSA. The CDR3 region is CASSLAGGWETQYF. Written as DNA, the CDR3 is TGTGCCAGCAGCTTAGCGGGGGGGTGGGAGACCCAGTACTTC.

The V gene is TRBV7-6, the J gene TRBJ1-1; D is ambiguous. The V end was cut by 1 base, the J end by 0 bases, with 12 bases between. Germline CDR1 SGHVS, CDR2 FNYEAQ. The CDR3 runs to 16 residues. CDR3 DNA sequence: TGTGCCAGCAGCTTAGGGGGAGGTGCTTTGAACACTGAAGCTTTCTTT. Translation gives CASSLGGGALNTEAFF.

The V and J genes are TRBV9 and TRBJ2-2; 9 bases are shared with TRBD2. CDR1 is SGDLS, CDR2 YYNGEE, per germline. V lost 0 bases, J lost 6 bases, and 3 bases stayed unmatched. This CDR3 is built from 15 residues. The CDR3 is CASSVVAGGPGELFF. The CDR3 bases are TGTGCCAGCAGCGTAGTTGCGGGAGGGCCCGGGGAGCTGTTTTTT.

The CDR3 is CAWSVQPNTEAFF. In DNA, the CDR3 is TGTGCCTGGAGTGTACAACCGAACACTGAAGCTTTCTTT. The chain carries TRBV30 and TRBJ1-1; D is unresolved. The CDR3 contains 13 residues. Germline CDR1 is GTSNPN and CDR2 is SVGIG (reference sequence). V gave up 0 bases and J gave up 1 base, with 6 bases separating them.

The chain combines TRBV7-2 with TRBJ2-1; TRBD2 aligns across 9 bases. The junction had 19 bases not matched to a gene; V was cut back by 5 bases and J by 8 bases. This CDR3 contains 18 residues. Germline loops: CDR1 SGHTA, CDR2 FQGNSA. The CDR3 nucleotides read TGTGCCAGCAGCCCCCCCTTGCATGCGGGACTAGCAGGCTATGAGCAGTTCTTC. Its protein is CASSPPLHAGLAGYEQFF.

The gene calls are TRBV6-6 and TRBJ2-2, with 9 bases that match TRBD1. The CDR3 contains 17 residues. V trimming: 5 bases; J trimming: 0 bases; junction bases outside the gene matches: 7. Looked up from germline, CDR1 is MNHNY and CDR2 is SVGAGI (reference sequence). DNA of the CDR3: TGTGCCAGCAGTCCGCGGACAGGGGACGCGAACACCGGGGAGCTGTTTTTT. Its protein is CASSPRTGDANTGELFF.

This sequence joins TRBV13 and TRBJ1-1, with D perhaps matching TRBD1 (6 bases). CDR1 and CDR2 from the germline V gene are PRHDT and FYEKMQ (reference sequence). Trimming took 4 bases from V and 1 from J, leaving 16 bases between them. The CDR3 consists of 16 residues. The CDR3 reads CASSSSRTVSNTEAFF. The DNA for the CDR3 is TGTGCCAGCAGCTCGAGCCGGACAGTCTCGAACACTGAAGCTTTCTTT.

The CDR3 spells CASRGQAIVNTGELFF. CDR3 nucleotides: TGCGCCAGCAGAGGACAGGCTATAGTGAACACCGGGGAGCTGTTTTTT. The chain links TRBV10-2 to TRBJ2-2, with 7 bases aligning to TRBD1. With V trimmed by 6 bases and J by 1 base, 8 bases remained unmatched. CDR1 is WSHSY and CDR2 is SAAADI in the germline V gene. The CDR3 is 16 amino acids.

This sequence joins TRBV4-1 and TRBJ1-1; 9 nucleotides align to TRBD1. V lost 3 bases, J lost 4 bases, and 6 bases stayed unmatched. The CDR3 sequence is 15 residues long. Germline loops: CDR1 MGHRA, CDR2 YSYEKL. The CDR3 spells CASSHLPTGGTEAFF. DNA of the CDR3: TGCGCCAGCAGCCACCTTCCGACAGGGGGCACTGAAGCTTTCTTT.

The chain carries TRBV7-9 and TRBJ1-2; D ambiguous. Trimming took 5 bases from V and 5 from J, leaving 12 bases between them. Germline-derived CDR1 and CDR2 are SEHNR and FQNEAQ (reference sequence). This CDR3 is 13 amino acids long. As DNA, the CDR3 is TGTGCCAGCAGCCCCTGGCAGGCTTATGGCTACACCTTC. The encoded protein is CASSPWQAYGYTF.

This clone has just a few counts. V is TRBV11-2 and J is TRBJ1-4; maybe TRBD1 (5 bases). Germline V gene lookup returns CDR1 SGHAT and CDR2 FQNNGV. The CDR3 length is 15 residues. V lost 8 bases and J 6 bases, leaving 19 bases between the germline ends. CDR3 coding DNA: TGTGCCAGCCGCCCGGGGCGGGGACTAGATGAAAAACTGTTTTTT. Its protein is CASRPGRGLDEKLFF.

The chain uses TRBV6-2 or TRBV6-3 and TRBJ2-1, with TRBD1 matching over 9 bases. Germline CDR1 MNHEY, CDR2 SVGEGT. Trimming cost V 6 bases and J 8 bases; bases outside gene matches: 11. The CDR3 covers 15 residues. The CDR3 DNA reads as TGTGCCAGCAGCCATGCCGGGACAGGGCACTATGAGCAGTTCTTC. Protein sequence: CASSHAGTGHYEQFF.

The J gene is TRBJ2-3, the V gene TRBV11-3, with D unclear. The CDR3 contains 12 residues. The V end lost 5 bases, the J end lost 2 bases, and 5 bases lay between the germline ends. CDR1 and CDR2 (germline): SGHNT, YENEEA. CDR3 sequence (DNA): TGTGCCAGCAGCATACTCACAGATACGCAGTATTTT. It specifies CASSILTDTQYF.